This T cell receptor (beta chain) was obtained from a study of a mutant IDH1 vaccine in newly diagnosed glioma. Study information: In weeks 1, 3, 5, 7, 11, 15, 19 and 23, patients were vaccinated.

Germline lookup yields CDR1 SGHVS and CDR2 FQNEAQ. This CDR3 is 15 amino acids long. With 3 bases removed from V and 5 bases from J, the gap between germline ends came to 17 bases. Data came from immunoSEQ multiplex PCR; TCRdb stores just in-frame clones and leaves some out. The sample holds roughly 50,000 clones, approximately 82% seen once. Sample time point: week 5, during vaccination. All doses held 300 ug of mutant IDH1 20-mer peptide, with topical imiquimod. Regarding this clone: Its antigen remains unidentified.

The receptor comes from a man aged 25-45 years with glioma. The rearrangement links TRBV7-8 to TRBJ2-7, with a weak D call TRBD1 (5 bases). Specimen: PBMCs, collected from a glioma patient whose treatment included an IDH1 peptide vaccine. CDR3 sequence (DNA): TGTGCCAGCAGCTTCGTTCCAGGGATTTTCAACGAGCAGTACTTC. As protein: CASSFVPGIFNEQYF.